This TCR beta chain was recovered during a study of shared clonotypes between healthy human individuals. Broader study findings: It was the non-shared clonotypes that had lower generation probabilities than clonotypes shared by all four donors.

On this clone: The antigen remains undetermined.

Each subset's genomic DNA was shared equally among a number of immunoSEQ plates. This table comes from immunoSEQ multiplex PCR, and its TCRdb copy is limited to in-frame clones, with some not included. The sample has roughly 1,000,000 clones, approximately 78% seen once. The sequence was obtained from a man between 18 and 29 years old in good health. Some clones in this sample may be carry-over from other donors' samples. The sequencing input was memory CD4+ T cells from PBMCs. Subset indicated: CD45RA-negative fraction.

The CDR3 region has the DNA TGTGCCAGCAGCGCCGCTAGCGGGAGAGGCACAGATACGCAGTATTTT. It codes for CASSAASGRGTDTQYF. This chain uses TRBV9 with TRBJ2-3; 10 bases are a match to TRBD2. The CDR3 is made up of 16 amino acids. V was pared by 3 bases and J by 1 base, with 5 bases of the junction left unmatched. Germline V gives CDR1 SGDLS, CDR2 YYNGEE.